The 13 T cell receptor beta chains listed next were all sequenced from one sample in a study of blood T cell repertoires in COVID-19. Repertoires were generated with immunoSEQ multiplex PCR, while TCRdb's copy carries only in-frame clones and drops some. The sample consists of about 50,000 clones, roughly nine tenths of them appearing once. The source material was peripheral blood. All receptors derive from a human donor in a cohort sampled during active COVID-19.

This chain connects TRBV6-5 to TRBJ1-6; 9 bases align to TRBD1. The CDR3 has 14 amino acids. The V segment lost 10 bases and the J segment 9 bases; nucleotides outside the gene matches: 10. Looked up from germline, CDR1 is MNHEY and CDR2 is SVGAGI. CDR3 in amino acids: CATSRGTGRSPLHF. Here the CDR3 DNA reads TGTGCCACTTCGAGGGGGACAGGGCGTTCACCCCTCCACTTT.

CDR3 bases: TGTGCCAGCTCACCGCAGGACGGGGATCACGAGCAGTACTTC. Translated: CASSPQDGDHEQYF. This sequence joins TRBV18 and TRBJ2-7, with D possibly matching TRBD2 (5 bases). CDR3 length: 14 amino acids. Germline CDR1 is KGHSH and CDR2 is LQKENI. Deletions cut 3 bases from V and 5 bases from J, with 14 bases between.

This clone was picked up a small number of times. The rearrangement uses TRBV27 and TRBJ1-6; D not resolved. Trimming removed 3 bases at V and 0 bases at J, with 18 bases between. The CDR3 extends over 19 amino acids. Germline assignment: CDR1 MNHEY and CDR2 SMNVEV (reference sequence). CDR3 sequence reads: CASSFDGLPGSSYNSPLHF. The CDR3 nucleotides read TGTGCCAGCAGTTTCGACGGGCTTCCCGGGAGCTCCTATAATTCACCCCTCCACTTT.

CDR3 sequence: CASSPRGEETQYF. Here the CDR3 DNA reads TGTGCCAGCTCGCCCAGGGGCGAAGAGACCCAGTACTTC. The chain has TRBV18 and TRBJ2-5; a weak D match, TRBD1 (6 bases). The V gene's germline CDR1 is KGHSH and CDR2 LQKENI. The CDR3 is 13 amino acids. Trimming removed 6 bases from V and 3 bases from J, with 11 bases in between.

This clone was seen a handful of times. V gene TRBV7-8 combines with J gene TRBJ2-3; a possible D gene is TRBD1 (5 bases). Germline V gene sequence: CDR1 SGHVS, CDR2 FQNEAQ. The V end was cut by 1 base, the J end by 3 bases, with 11 bases between. The CDR3 sequence is 15 residues long. CDR3 region: CASSLVQGWTDTQYF. The CDR3 DNA follows: TGTGCCAGCAGCTTAGTGCAGGGATGGACAGATACGCAGTATTTT.

This clone turned up a few times. This chain connects TRBV2 to TRBJ1-3; 12 bases align to TRBD1. The CDR3 sequence is 17 residues long. Germline-derived CDR1 and CDR2 are SNHLY and FYNNEI. The J segment lost 4 bases and the V segment lost 6 bases, leaving 10 bases of the junction unmatched. The CDR3 nucleotides read TGTGCCAGCAGAAAAGGGGGACAGGGGGCGGTAGGAAACACCATATATTTT. Translating it yields CASRKGGQGAVGNTIYF.

The rearrangement links TRBV5-4 to TRBJ1-1; maybe TRBD1 (5 bases). The V gene lost 0 bases and the J gene lost 1 base, with 7 bases spanning the gap. Per germline, CDR1 SGHNT and CDR2 YYREEE (reference sequence). This CDR3 has 14 amino acids. The CDR3 DNA reads as TGTGCCAGCAGCTTGGTTCAGGGGAACACTGAAGCTTTCTTT. Translating gives CASSLVQGNTEAFF.

The chain combines TRBV6-6 with TRBJ1-3; D call uncertain. The V end was cut by 5 bases, the J end by 2 bases, with 4 bases between. CDR1 and CDR2 (germline): MNHNY, SVGAGI (reference sequence). This CDR3 spans 12 amino acids. Written as DNA, the CDR3 is TGTGCCAGCAGTCAGCCTGGAAACACCATATATTTT. Translating it yields CASSQPGNTIYF.

V is TRBV6-2 or TRBV6-3 and J is TRBJ1-3, with D unresolved. The CDR3 is made up of 15 amino acids. V dropped 6 bases and J dropped 0 bases, with 12 bases sitting between them. Germline V gene data show CDR1 as MNHEY and CDR2 as SVGEGT. CDR3 loop: CASSRSTFSGNTIYF. CDR3 coding DNA: TGTGCCAGCAGCAGAAGCACCTTCTCTGGAAACACCATATATTTT.

The CDR3 coding sequence is TGCAGCGTTGGGGAGCCCGGACAGGGGGCAAATGAAGCTTTCTTT. This sequence encodes CSVGEPGQGANEAFF. The chain links TRBV29-1 to TRBJ1-1; TRBD1 aligns across 11 bases. Germline trimming cut 4 bases from V and 7 bases from J; bases unmatched to any gene: 11. CDR3 length: 15 amino acids. CDR1 and CDR2 (germline): SQVTM, ANQGSEA.

This clone was found once. The rearrangement links TRBV2 to TRBJ1-1; 8 bases agree with TRBD1. This CDR3 is 15 amino acids long. V lost 8 bases to trimming and J lost 5 bases; unmatched junction nucleotides: 13. Germline values: CDR1 SNHLY, CDR2 FYNNEI. CDR3 residues: CASGSEGQGITEAFF. CDR3 sequence (DNA): TGTGCCAGCGGCTCGGAAGGACAGGGTATAACTGAAGCTTTCTTT.

The chain joins TRBV7-9 to TRBJ1-2; D gene ambiguous. Germline V gene lookup returns CDR1 SEHNR and CDR2 FQNEAQ (reference sequence). V was clipped by 1 base and J by 8 bases, with 8 bases between them. This CDR3 region has 12 residues. As DNA, the CDR3 is TGTGCCAGCAGCTTAGAATCGAGGGGCTACACCTTC. Amino acids: CASSLESRGYTF.

This chain uses TRBV19 with TRBJ1-2; D might be TRBD1 (6 bases). CDR1 is LNHDA and CDR2 is SQIVND in the germline V gene (reference sequence). Trimming took off 8 bases at V and 5 bases at J, with 21 bases between the two ends. The CDR3 is made up of 15 amino acids. For the CDR3, the DNA is TGTGCCAGTGGTTTGGCGGGGGCGCCGCGGTATGGCTACACCTTC. Its protein is CASGLAGAPRYGYTF.